The TCR beta chain under discussion was sequenced for a study of blood T cell repertoires in COVID-19. V was cut by 8 bases and J by 4 bases, with 20 bases left in between. The CDR3 extends over 15 amino acids. Per germline, CDR1 MNHEY and CDR2 SVGAGI. The assay was immunoSEQ multiplex PCR, and TCRdb's table has in-frame clones only and misses some. The sample consists of 200,000 to 250,000 clones, just over 90% of them appearing once. The rearrangement links TRBV6-5 to TRBJ2-5; TRBD2 is a possible D gene (6 bases). The sample comprised peripheral blood. The receptor comes from a man aged 25 to 40 with acute or convalescent COVID-19. This chain's CDR3 is CASATSLATRETQYF. CDR3 coding DNA: TGTGCCAGCGCGACCTCACTAGCAACGAGAGAGACCCAGTACTTC.